This T cell receptor beta chain was observed in a study of cytomegalovirus exposure and HLA in healthy donors. Study findings and constraints: Rarity characterized most TCR sequences, yet some public TCRs appeared in many donors. Follow-up analysis later connected one missense variant in DCLRE1C with trimming of TCR beta V- and J-genes. In terms of immune exposure information, only CMV serostatus was available. Later, an analysis showed that TCR beta chains associated with HLA were more clonally expanded than others that were equally common.

A remark on this clone: The antigen remains undetermined.

With 60 Vbeta and 13 Jbeta primers, the PCR was carried out. Clones were sequenced by immunoSEQ multiplex PCR, and TCRdb holds only the in-frame ones, with some missing. Here the sample spans about 140,000 clones, around 80% being singletons. CDR1 is SEHNR, CDR2 FQNEAQ, per germline (reference sequence). Trimming removed 2 bases from V and 5 bases from J; junction bases left unmatched: 1. The CDR3 has 13 amino acids. The receptor was derived from a man between 25 and 39 years old in good health and CMV-seronegative. This chain uses TRBV7-9 with TRBJ2-3, with 7 bases lining up with TRBD1. Sequenced input: PBMCs. DNA of the CDR3: TGTGCCAGCAGCTTAAGGGGGCAAGATACGCAGTATTTT. This encodes CASSLRGQDTQYF.